This note documents a single T cell receptor (beta chain) sequence. Its antigen remains unidentified. These data are taken from a study of shared clonotypes between healthy human individuals. Overall study results and limits: Non-shared clonotypes were found to have lower generation probabilities than the clonotypes that were shared by all four of the sorted-subset donors. The naive CD4 repertoires of several donors were compared, and around 4.7% of clonotypes were shared. In this cohort, only blood was sampled, and tissue repertoires likely differ. Clonotype sharing among donors, it was expected, would be affected by sequencing depth.

Here immunoSEQ multiplex PCR was the method, and the copy in TCRdb shows in-frame clones only, minus some. The repertoire holds approximately 2,200,000 clones, approximately 94% seen once, with under 2% in the top ten. Trimming removed 3 bases from V and 6 bases from J, with 12 bases in between. Germline loops: CDR1 WSHSY, CDR2 SAAADI. There are 13 residues in the CDR3. Terminally differentiated effector memory CD45RA+ cells were excluded from the naive CD8 cells, which were CD45RO-negative and positively selected for CCR7. This chain connects TRBV10-2 to TRBJ2-7; D is uncertain. This sequence was found in a man aged 18 to 35 in good health. Some clones in this sample may be carry-over from other donors' samples. Sample: naive CD8+ T cells from PBMCs. Here the CDR3 reads CASSDTYSFEQYF. DNA for the CDR3: TGCGCCAGCAGTGATACCTATAGCTTCGAGCAGTACTTC.